This T cell receptor (beta chain) was obtained from a study of cytomegalovirus exposure and HLA in healthy donors. When sampled, the donors appeared nominally healthy, though they likely had unrecorded immune exposures. The V and J ends lost 4 bases and 6 bases respectively, with 12 bases between them. The germline CDR1 and CDR2 sequences are LGHNA and YSLEER. The CDR3 is made up of 13 amino acids. The PCR made use of 60 Vbeta and 13 Jbeta primers. Here immunoSEQ multiplex PCR was the method, and the copy in TCRdb shows in-frame clones only, minus some. The sample has some 190,000 clones; about 77% are singletons. As concerns this clone: Its specificity is not known.

Study results and limitations: Overall, around 150 TCR beta chains were annotated as cytomegalovirus-associated.

Sequences were obtained from PBMCs. J is TRBJ1-2 and V is TRBV4-3; D is perhaps TRBD1 (5 bases). This receptor was taken from a woman in her twenties or thirties in good health and CMV-seropositive. CDR3 coding DNA: TGCGCCAGCAGCCTCCGCGGAGGGGATGGCTACACCTTC. Its translation is CASSLRGGDGYTF.